The 5 T cell receptor beta chains reported below all come from one sample, sequenced in a study of CD4 T cells in relation to SARS-CoV-2 and coronaviruses. Sequencing used immunoSEQ multiplex PCR; TCRdb keeps in-frame clones, though not all of them. The data contain about 30,000 clones, 70% to 85% of them singletons. CD4+ T cells from unexposed donors were obtained before the COVID-19 pandemic (2011-2018). Isolation of CD4+ T cells took place after around 11 days in culture. These receptors are not linked to any known antigen. What was sequenced was CD4+ T cells from PBMCs, cultured in vitro. All receptors come from a human donor in good health.

J is TRBJ2-5 and V is TRBV20-1, with D uncertain. The CDR3 is 11 amino acids. V lost 6 bases and J 0 bases, leaving 5 bases between the germline ends. CDR1 DFQATT and CDR2 SNEGSKA come from the germline V gene (reference sequence). As DNA, the CDR3 is TGCAGTGCCACGAACCAAGAGACCCAGTACTTC. Residues: CSATNQETQYF.

In this sample, this clone turned up once. J is TRBJ2-1 and V is TRBV4-3; 10 bases fit TRBD2. The length of the CDR3 is 17 residues. The germline gives CDR1 LGHNA, CDR2 YSLEER. With V trimmed by 1 base and J by 5 bases, 8 bases remained unmatched. The CDR3: CASSQALPLAGNNEQFF. CDR3 bases: TGCGCCAGCAGCCAAGCATTGCCACTAGCGGGGAACAATGAGCAGTTCTTC.

This rearrangement joins TRBV5-5 to TRBJ1-1; the D is unclear. V lost 3 bases to trimming and J lost 2 bases, with 8 bases between them. The V gene's germline CDR1 is SGHKS and CDR2 YYEKEE (reference sequence). CDR3 length: 13 amino acids. In DNA, the CDR3 is TGTGCCAGCAGCTCTGGACCTAACACTGAAGCTTTCTTT. Its translation: CASSSGPNTEAFF. Supplemented by reference TRBV5-5 and TRBJ1-1, the full variable domain reads DAGVTQSPTHLIKTRGQQVTLRCSPISGHKSVSWYQQVLGQGPQFIFQYYEKEERGRGNFPDRFSARQFPNYSSELNVNALLLGDSALYLCASSSGPNTEAFFGQGTRLTVV.

The sample holds a few counts of this clone. The rearrangement uses TRBV7-8 and TRBJ1-5; TRBD1 might be the D (6 bases). Germline V gives CDR1 SGHVS, CDR2 FQNEAQ. Deletions cut 1 base from V and 2 bases from J, with 9 bases between. The CDR3 consists of 15 residues. The CDR3: CASSLGRGGNQPQHF. In nucleotides, the CDR3 is TGTGCCAGCAGCTTAGGGAGGGGGGGCAATCAGCCCCAGCATTTT.

The chain employs TRBV12-3 or TRBV12-4 and TRBJ2-1; D is perhaps TRBD2 (6 bases). Trimming stripped 3 bases from V and 6 bases from J, with 9 bases between. CDR3 length equals 13 residues. This CDR3 reads CASSFGGINEQFF. The CDR3 DNA follows: TGTGCCAGCAGTTTCGGGGGTATCAATGAGCAGTTCTTC.